This TCR beta chain was sequenced for a study of cytomegalovirus exposure and HLA in healthy donors. Broader study findings: Most of the TCR beta V segments (in an earlier analysis) were productive either about 90% or about 30% of the time. It has been reported that TCR beta sequences accurately predicted the HLA-A and HLA-B alleles of most subjects. Cytomegalovirus association was assigned to about 150 TCR beta chains.

The primer mix had 60 Vbeta and 13 Jbeta primers. Some clones are missing from TCRdb's copy, which holds only in-frame ones; the method was immunoSEQ multiplex PCR. The sample shows approximately 170,000 clones, around three quarters of them seen only once. All donors participated as healthy donors of bone marrow. The CDR3 is 13 residues long. The germline V gene has CDR1 GTSNPN and CDR2 SVGIG (reference sequence). Trimming removed 2 bases at V and 5 bases at J, with 10 bases between. Only a few counts were recorded for this clone. Its antigen is undetermined. Input material: PBMCs. This clonotype was obtained from a man aged 40-49 years in good health and CMV-seronegative. This sequence joins TRBV30 and TRBJ2-1, with D tentatively TRBD2 (5 bases). CDR3 sequence: CAWSSGLNNEQFF. The CDR3 coding sequence is TGTGCCTGGAGTAGCGGATTAAACAATGAGCAGTTCTTC.